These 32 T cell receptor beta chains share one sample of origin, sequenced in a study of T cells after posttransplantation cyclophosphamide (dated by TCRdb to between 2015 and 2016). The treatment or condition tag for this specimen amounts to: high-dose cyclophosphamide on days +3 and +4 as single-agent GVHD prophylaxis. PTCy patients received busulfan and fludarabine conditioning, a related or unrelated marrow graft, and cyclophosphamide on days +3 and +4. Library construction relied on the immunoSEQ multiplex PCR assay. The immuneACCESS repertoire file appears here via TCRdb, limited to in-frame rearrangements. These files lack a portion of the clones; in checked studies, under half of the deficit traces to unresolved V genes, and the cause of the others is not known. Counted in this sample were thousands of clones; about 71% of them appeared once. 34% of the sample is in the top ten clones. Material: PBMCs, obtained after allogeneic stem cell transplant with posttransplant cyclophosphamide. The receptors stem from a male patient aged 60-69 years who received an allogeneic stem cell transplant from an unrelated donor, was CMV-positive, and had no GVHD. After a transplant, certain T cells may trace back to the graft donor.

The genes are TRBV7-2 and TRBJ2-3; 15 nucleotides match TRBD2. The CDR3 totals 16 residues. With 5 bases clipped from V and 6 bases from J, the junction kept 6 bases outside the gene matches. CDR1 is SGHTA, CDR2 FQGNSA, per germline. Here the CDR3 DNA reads TGTGCCAGCAGCCCGGGACTAGCGGGGGGACATGATACGCAGTATTTT. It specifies CASSPGLAGGHDTQYF.

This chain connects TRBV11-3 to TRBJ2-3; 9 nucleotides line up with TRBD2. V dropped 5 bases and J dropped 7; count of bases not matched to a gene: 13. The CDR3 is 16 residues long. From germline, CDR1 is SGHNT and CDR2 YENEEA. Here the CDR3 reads CASSPFAGGPSNTQYF. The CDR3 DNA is TGTGCCAGCAGCCCCTTTGCGGGAGGGCCTTCAAATACGCAGTATTTT.

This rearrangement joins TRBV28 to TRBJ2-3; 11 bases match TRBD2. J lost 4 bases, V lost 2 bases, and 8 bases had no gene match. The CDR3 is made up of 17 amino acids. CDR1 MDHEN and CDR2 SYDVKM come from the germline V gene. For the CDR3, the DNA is TGTGCCAGCAGTTTAACACTAGCGGGAGCGGCGGCAGATACGCAGTATTTT. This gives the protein CASSLTLAGAAADTQYF.

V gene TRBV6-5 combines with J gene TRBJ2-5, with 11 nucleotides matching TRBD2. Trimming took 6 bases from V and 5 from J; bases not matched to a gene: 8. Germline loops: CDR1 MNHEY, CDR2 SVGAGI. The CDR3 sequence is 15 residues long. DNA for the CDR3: TGTGCCAGCAGCCTAGCGGGGGGTAACTGGGAGACCCAGTACTTC. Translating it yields CASSLAGGNWETQYF.

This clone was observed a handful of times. CDR3 sequence: CASRDLTGNGYTF. The CDR3 DNA reads as TGTGCCAGCAGGGATCTCACGGGGAACGGCTACACCTTC. The rearrangement joins TRBV6-1 to TRBJ1-2; no firm D call. The V gene's germline CDR1 is MNHNS and CDR2 SASEGT. CDR3 size: 13 residues. Trimming left V 6 bases short and J 8 bases short, with 16 bases between.

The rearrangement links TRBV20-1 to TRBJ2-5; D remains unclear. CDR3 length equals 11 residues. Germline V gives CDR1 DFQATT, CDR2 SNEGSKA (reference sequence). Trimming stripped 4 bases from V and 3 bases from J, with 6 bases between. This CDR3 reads CSANKEETQYF. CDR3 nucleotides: TGCAGTGCTAACAAAGAAGAGACCCAGTACTTC.

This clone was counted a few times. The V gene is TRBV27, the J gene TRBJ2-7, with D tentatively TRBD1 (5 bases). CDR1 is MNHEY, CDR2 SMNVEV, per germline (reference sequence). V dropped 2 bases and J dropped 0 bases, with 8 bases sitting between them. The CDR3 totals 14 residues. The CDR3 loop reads CASSLDRNSYEQYF. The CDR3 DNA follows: TGTGCCAGCAGTTTAGACAGAAACTCCTACGAGCAGTACTTC.

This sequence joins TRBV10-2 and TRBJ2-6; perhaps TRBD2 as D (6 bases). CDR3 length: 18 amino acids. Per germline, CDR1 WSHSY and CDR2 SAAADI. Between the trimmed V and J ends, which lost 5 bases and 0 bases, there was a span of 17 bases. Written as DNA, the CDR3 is TGCGCCAGCAGTAAGCGACAACCCGGGGGCTCTGGGGCCAACGTCCTGACTTTC. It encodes CASSKRQPGGSGANVLTF.

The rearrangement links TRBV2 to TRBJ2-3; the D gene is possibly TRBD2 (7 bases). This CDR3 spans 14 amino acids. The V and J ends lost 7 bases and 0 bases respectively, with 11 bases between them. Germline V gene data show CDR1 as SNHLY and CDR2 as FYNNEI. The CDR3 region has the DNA TGTGCCAGCAACGGGGGGCCTAGCACAGATACGCAGTATTTT. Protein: CASNGGPSTDTQYF. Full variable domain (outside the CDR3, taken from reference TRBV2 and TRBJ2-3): EPEVTQTPSHQVTQMGQEVILRCVPISNHLYFYWYRQILGQKVEFLVSFYNNEISEKSEIFDDQFSVERPDGSNFTLKIRSTKLEDSAMYFCASNGGPSTDTQYFGPGTRLTVL.

The CDR3 bases are TGTGCCAGCAGTATCACAGGGGTCCGGGGTGAGACCCAGTACTTC. Its translation: CASSITGVRGETQYF. This chain uses TRBV28 with TRBJ2-5, with 7 bases that match TRBD1. The CDR3 is made up of 15 amino acids. After removal of 5 bases from V and 5 bases from J, the junction contained 11 bases not matched to a gene. Per germline, CDR1 MDHEN and CDR2 SYDVKM.

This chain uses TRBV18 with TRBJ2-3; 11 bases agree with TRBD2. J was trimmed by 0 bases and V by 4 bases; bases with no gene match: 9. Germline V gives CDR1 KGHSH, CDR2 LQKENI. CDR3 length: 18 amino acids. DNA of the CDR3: TGTGCCAGCTCACGAACCGGGACTAGCGGCACTAGCACAGATACGCAGTATTTT. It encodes CASSRTGTSGTSTDTQYF. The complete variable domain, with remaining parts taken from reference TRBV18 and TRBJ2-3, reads NAGVMQNPRHLVRRRGQEARLRCSPMKGHSHVYWYRQLPEEGLKFMVYLQKENIIDESGMPKERFSAEFPKEGPSILRIQQVVRGDSAAYFCASSRTGTSGTSTDTQYFGPGTRLTVL.

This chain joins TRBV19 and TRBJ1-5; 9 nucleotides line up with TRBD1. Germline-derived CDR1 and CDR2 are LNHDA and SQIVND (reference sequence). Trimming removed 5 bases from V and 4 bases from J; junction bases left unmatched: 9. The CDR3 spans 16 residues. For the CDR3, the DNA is TGTGCCAGTAGTGCGACGGGACAGGGCCGTAATCAGCCCCAGCATTTT. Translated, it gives CASSATGQGRNQPQHF. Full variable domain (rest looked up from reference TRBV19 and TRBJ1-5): DGGITQSPKYLFRKEGQNVTLSCEQNLNHDAMYWYRQDPGQGLRLIYYSQIVNDFQKGDIAEGYSVSREKKESFPLTVTSAQKNPTAFYLCASSATGQGRNQPQHFGDGTRLSIL.

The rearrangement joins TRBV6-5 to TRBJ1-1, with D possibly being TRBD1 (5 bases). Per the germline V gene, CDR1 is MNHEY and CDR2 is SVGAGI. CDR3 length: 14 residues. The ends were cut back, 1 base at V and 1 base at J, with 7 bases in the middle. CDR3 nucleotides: TGTGCCAGCAGTTACTTGGGGCAGAACACTGAAGCTTTCTTT. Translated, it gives CASSYLGQNTEAFF.

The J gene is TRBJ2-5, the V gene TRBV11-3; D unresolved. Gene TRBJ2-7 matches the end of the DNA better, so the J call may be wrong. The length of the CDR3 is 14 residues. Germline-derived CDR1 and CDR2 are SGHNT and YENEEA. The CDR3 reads CASSLLGTSYEQYF. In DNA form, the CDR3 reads TGTGCCAGCAGCTTACTAGGCACTTCATACGAGCAGTACTTC.

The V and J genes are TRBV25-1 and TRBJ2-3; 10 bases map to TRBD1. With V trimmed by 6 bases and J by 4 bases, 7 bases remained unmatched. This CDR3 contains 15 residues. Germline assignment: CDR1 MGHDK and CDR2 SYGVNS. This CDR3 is CASREGQGEADTQYF. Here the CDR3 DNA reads TGTGCCAGCAGAGAAGGACAGGGGGAGGCAGATACGCAGTATTTT.

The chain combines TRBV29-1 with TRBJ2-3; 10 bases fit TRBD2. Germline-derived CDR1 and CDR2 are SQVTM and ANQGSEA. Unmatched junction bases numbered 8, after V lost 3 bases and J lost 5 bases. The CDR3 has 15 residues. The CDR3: CSVELAGDYVDTQYF. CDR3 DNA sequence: TGCAGCGTTGAGCTAGCGGGAGATTACGTAGATACGCAGTATTTT.

The chain's CDR3 is CAIRRFDIDSFGANVLTF. CDR3 coding DNA: TGTGCCATCAGAAGGTTCGATATAGACAGCTTTGGGGCCAACGTCCTGACTTTC. This chain uses TRBV10-3 with TRBJ2-6; D is possibly TRBD1 (5 bases). The CDR3 has 18 amino acids. CDR1 ENHRY and CDR2 SYGVKD come from the germline V gene. V gave up 6 bases and J gave up 3 bases, with 21 bases separating them.

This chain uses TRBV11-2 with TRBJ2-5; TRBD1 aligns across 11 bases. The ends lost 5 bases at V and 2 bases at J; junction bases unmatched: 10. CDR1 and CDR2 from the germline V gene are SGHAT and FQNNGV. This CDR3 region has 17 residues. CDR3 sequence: CASSPGQGAPRQETQYF. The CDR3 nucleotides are TGTGCCAGCAGCCCCGGACAGGGGGCGCCGAGGCAAGAGACCCAGTACTTC.

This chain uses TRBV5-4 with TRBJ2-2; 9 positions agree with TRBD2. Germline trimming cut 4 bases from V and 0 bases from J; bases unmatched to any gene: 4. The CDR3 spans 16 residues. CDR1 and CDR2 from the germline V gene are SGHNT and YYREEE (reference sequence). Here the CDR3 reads CASSGSGGTNTGELFF. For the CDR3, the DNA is TGTGCCAGCAGCGGAAGCGGGGGGACGAACACCGGGGAGCTGTTTTTT.

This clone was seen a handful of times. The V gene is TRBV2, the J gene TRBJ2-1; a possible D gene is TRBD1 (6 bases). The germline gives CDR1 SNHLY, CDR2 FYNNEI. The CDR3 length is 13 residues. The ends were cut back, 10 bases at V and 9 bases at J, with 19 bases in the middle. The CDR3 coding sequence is TGTGCCACCACACGATTACAGGGCGTTGAGCAGTTCTTC. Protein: CATTRLQGVEQFF. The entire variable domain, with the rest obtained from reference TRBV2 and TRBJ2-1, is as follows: EPEVTQTPSHQVTQMGQEVILRCVPISNHLYFYWYRQILGQKVEFLVSFYNNEISEKSEIFDDQFSVERPDGSNFTLKIRSTKLEDSAMYFCATTRLQGVEQFFGPGTRLTVL.

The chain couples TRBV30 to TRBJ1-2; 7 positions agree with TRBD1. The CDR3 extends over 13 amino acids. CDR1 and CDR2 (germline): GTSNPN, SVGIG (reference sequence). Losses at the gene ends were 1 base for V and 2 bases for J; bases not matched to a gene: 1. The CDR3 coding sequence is TGTGCCTGGAGTGAGGGACAGAACTATGGCTACACCTTC. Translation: CAWSEGQNYGYTF.

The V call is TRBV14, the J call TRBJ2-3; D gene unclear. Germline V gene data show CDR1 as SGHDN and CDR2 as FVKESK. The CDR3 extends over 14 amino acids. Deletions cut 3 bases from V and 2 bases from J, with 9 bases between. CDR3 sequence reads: CASSHHRHTDTQYF. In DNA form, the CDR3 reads TGTGCCAGCAGCCACCACAGACACACAGATACGCAGTATTTT.

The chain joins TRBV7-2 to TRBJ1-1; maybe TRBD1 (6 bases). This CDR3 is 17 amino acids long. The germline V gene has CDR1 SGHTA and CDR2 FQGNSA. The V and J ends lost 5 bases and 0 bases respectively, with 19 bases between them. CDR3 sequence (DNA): TGTGCCAGCAGCCAAAACCGCATGGGACAAATGAACACTGAAGCTTTCTTT. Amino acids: CASSQNRMGQMNTEAFF.

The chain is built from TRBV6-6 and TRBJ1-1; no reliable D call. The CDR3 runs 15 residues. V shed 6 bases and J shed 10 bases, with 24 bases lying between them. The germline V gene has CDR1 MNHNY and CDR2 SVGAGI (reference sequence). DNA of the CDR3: TGTGCCAGCAGCCGAGTAAGGGAAGGAGGTCTTGCAGCTTTCTTT. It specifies CASSRVREGGLAAFF.

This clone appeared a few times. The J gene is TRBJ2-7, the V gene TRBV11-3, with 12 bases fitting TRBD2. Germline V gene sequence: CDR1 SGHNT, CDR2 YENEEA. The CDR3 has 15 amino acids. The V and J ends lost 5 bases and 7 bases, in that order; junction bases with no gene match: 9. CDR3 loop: CASSLASGRAEEQYF. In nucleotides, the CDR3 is TGTGCCAGCAGCCTTGCTAGCGGGAGGGCCGAGGAGCAGTACTTC.

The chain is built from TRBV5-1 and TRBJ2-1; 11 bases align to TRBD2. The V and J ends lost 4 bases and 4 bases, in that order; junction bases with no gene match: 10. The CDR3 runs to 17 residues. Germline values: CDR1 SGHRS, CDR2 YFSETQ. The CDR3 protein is CASSLGGTSGAYNEQFF. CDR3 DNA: TGCGCCAGCAGCCTTGGTGGGACTAGCGGTGCGTACAATGAGCAGTTCTTC.

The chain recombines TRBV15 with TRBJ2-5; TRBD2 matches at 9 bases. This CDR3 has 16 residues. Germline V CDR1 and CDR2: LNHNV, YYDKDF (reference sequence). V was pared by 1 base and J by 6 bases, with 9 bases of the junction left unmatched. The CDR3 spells CATSRGNSGGWKTQYF. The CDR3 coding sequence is TGTGCCACCAGCAGAGGGAATAGCGGGGGCTGGAAGACCCAGTACTTC.

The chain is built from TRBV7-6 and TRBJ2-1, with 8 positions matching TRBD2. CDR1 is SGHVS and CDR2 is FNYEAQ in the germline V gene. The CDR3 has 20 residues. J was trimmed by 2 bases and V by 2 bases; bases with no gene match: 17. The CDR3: CASSLKTPLEAGVTYNEQFF. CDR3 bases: TGTGCCAGCAGCTTAAAAACCCCCCTCGAAGCGGGGGTGACCTACAATGAGCAGTTCTTC.

For the CDR3, the DNA is TGTGCCAGCAGTTTTAAAGAGACCCAGTACTTC. Its translation is CASSFKETQYF. J is TRBJ2-5 and V is TRBV28; D unresolved. Germline loops: CDR1 MDHEN, CDR2 SYDVKM. V was cut by 3 bases and J by 3 bases, with 2 bases left in between. The length of the CDR3 is 11 residues.

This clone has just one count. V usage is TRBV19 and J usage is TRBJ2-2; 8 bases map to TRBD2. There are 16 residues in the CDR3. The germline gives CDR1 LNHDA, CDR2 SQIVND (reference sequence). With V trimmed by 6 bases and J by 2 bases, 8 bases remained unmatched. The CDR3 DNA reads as TGTGCCAGTAGCCAAACTAGCGGCTATAACACCGGGGAGCTGTTTTTT. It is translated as CASSQTSGYNTGELFF.

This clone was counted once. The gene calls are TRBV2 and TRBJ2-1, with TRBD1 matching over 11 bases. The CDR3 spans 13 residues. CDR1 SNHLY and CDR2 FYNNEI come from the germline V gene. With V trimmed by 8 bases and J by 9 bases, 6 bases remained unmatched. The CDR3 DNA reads TGTGCCAGCTGGGACAGGGGGTTGATTGAGCAGTTCTTC. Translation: CASWDRGLIEQFF.

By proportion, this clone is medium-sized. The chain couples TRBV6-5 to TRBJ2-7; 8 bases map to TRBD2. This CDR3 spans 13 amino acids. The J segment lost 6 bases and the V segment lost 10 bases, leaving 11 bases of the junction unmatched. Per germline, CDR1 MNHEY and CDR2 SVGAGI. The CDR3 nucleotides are TGTGCCACGGGGGGGCAGGGTCTCGTCGAGCAGTACTTC. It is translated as CATGGQGLVEQYF.